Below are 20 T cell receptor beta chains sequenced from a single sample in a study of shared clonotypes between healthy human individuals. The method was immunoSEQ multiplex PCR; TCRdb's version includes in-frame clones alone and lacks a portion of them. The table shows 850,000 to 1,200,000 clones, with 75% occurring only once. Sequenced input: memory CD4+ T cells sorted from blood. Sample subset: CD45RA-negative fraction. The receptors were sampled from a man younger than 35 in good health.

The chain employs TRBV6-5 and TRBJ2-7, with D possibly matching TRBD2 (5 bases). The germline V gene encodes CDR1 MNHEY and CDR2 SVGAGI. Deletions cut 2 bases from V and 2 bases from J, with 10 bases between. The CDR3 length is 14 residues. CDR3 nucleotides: TGTGCCAGCAGTTACCTGACTAATACCTACGAGCAGTACTTC. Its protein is CASSYLTNTYEQYF.

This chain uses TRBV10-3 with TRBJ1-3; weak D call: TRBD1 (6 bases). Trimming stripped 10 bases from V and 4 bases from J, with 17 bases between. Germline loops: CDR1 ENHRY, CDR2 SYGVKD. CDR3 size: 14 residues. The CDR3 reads CATEFTGYGNTIYF. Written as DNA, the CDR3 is TGTGCCACCGAATTCACAGGGTACGGAAACACCATATATTTT.

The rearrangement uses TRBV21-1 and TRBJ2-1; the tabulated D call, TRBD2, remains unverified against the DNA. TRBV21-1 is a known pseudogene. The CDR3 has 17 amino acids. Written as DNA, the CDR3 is TGTGCCAGCCCTGGTGGAGCGGGAGGCTACTACTACAATGAGCAGTTCTTC. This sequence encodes CASPGGAGGYYYNEQFF.

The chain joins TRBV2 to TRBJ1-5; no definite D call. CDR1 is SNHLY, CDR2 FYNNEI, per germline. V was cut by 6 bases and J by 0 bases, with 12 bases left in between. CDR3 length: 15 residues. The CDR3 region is CASRLNRVSNQPQHF. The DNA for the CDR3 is TGTGCCAGCAGACTCAACAGAGTTAGCAATCAGCCCCAGCATTTT.

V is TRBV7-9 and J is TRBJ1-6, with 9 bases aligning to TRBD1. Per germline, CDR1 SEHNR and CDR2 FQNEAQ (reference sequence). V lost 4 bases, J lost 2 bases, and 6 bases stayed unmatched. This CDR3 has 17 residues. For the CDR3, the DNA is TGTGCCAGCAGCTCCCGGACAGGGGAAACCTATAATTCACCCCTCCACTTT. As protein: CASSSRTGETYNSPLHF.

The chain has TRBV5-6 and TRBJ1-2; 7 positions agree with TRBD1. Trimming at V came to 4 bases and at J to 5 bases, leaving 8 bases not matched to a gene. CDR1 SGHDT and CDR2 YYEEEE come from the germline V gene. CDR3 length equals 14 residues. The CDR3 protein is CASSTSGQVYGYTF. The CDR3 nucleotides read TGTGCCAGCAGCACCAGCGGACAGGTTTATGGCTACACCTTC. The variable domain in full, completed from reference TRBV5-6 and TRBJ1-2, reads DAGVTQSPTHLIKTRGQQVTLRCSPKSGHDTVSWYQQALGQGPQFIFQYYEEEERQRGNFPDRFSGHQFPNYSSELNVNALLLGDSALYLCASSTSGQVYGYTFGSGTRLTVV.

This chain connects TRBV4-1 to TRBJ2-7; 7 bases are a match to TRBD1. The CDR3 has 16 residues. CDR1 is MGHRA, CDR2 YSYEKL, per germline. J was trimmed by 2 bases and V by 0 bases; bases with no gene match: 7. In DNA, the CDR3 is TGCGCCAGCAGCCAAGAGCGCGCAGGGGGAGCCTACGAGCAGTACTTC. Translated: CASSQERAGGAYEQYF.

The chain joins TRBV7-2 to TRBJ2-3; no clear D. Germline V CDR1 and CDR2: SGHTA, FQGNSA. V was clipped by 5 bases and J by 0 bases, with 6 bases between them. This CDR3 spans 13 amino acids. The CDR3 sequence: CASSPGSTDTQYF. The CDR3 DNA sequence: TGTGCCAGCAGCCCCGGCAGCACAGATACGCAGTATTTT.

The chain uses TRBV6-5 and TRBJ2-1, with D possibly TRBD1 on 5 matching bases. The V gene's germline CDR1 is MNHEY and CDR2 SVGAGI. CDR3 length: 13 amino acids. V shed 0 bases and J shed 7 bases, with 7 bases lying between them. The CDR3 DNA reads TGTGCCAGCAGTTACTCGAACAGGAATGAGCAGTTCTTC. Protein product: CASSYSNRNEQFF.

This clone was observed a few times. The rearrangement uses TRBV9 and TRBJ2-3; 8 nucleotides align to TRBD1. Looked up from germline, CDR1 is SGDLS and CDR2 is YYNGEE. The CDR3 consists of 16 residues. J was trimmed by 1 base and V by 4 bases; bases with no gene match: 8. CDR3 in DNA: TGTGCCAGCAGCCGAATTTCGGGACAGGGCACAGATACGCAGTATTTT. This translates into CASSRISGQGTDTQYF. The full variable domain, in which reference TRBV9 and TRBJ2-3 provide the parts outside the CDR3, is DSGVTQTPKHLITATGQRVTLRCSPRSGDLSVYWYQQSLDQGLQFLIQYYNGEERAKGNILERFSAQQFPDLHSELNLSSLELGDSALYFCASSRISGQGTDTQYFGPGTRLTVL.

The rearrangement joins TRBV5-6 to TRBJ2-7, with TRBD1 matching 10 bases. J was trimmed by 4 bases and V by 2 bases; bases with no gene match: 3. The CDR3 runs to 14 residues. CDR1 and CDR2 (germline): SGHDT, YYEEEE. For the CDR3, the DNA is TGTGCCAGCAGCTTTGGGACAGGGGCATACGAGCAGTACTTC. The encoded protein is CASSFGTGAYEQYF.

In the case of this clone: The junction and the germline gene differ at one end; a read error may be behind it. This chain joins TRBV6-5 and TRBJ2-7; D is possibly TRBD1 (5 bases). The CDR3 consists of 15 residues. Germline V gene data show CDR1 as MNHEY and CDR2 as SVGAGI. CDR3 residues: CASSDGQGPSHEQYF. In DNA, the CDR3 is TGTGCCAGCAGCGACGGGCAGGGCCCCTCCCACGAGCAGTACTTC.

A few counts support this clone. The DNA of the CDR3 is TGTGCCAGTAGTATGAGCAAGAACACTGAAGCTTTCTTT. Its translation: CASSMSKNTEAFF. The chain links TRBV19 to TRBJ1-1; D is undetermined. Trimming shortened V by 3 bases and J by 1 base, and 6 bases separated the two germline ends. CDR3 length equals 13 residues. Germline CDR1 and CDR2: LNHDA and SQIVND (reference sequence).

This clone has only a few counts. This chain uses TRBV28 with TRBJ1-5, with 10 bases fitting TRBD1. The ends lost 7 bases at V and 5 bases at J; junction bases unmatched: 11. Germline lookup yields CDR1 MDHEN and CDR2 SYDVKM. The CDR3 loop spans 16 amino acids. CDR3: CASNLDRGHIHQPQHF. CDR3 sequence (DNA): TGTGCCAGCAACCTTGACAGGGGGCATATCCATCAGCCCCAGCATTTT.

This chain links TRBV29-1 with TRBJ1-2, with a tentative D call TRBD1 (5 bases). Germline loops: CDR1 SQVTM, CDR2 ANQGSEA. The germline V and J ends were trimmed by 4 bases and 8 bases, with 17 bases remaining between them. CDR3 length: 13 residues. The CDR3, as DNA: TGCAGCGTTGGGGTTGGGGCGGCGGACGGCTACACCTTC. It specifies CSVGVGAADGYTF.

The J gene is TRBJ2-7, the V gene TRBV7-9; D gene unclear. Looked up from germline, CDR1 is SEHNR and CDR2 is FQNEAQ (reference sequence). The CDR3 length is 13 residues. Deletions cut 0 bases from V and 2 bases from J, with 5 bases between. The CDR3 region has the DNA TGTGCCAGCAGCTTAGCGGAAGCCTACGAGCAGTACTTC. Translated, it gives CASSLAEAYEQYF.

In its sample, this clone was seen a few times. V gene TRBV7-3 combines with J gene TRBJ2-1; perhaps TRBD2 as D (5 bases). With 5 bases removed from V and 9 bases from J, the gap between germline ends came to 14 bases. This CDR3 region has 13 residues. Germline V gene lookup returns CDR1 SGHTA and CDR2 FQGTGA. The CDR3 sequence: CASSLLGGPEQFF. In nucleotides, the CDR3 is TGTGCCAGCAGCCTACTAGGAGGTCCTGAGCAGTTCTTC.

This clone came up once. CDR3 in DNA: TGTGCCATCAGTGAGTCTCGTTCAGCGGGGGTTCGAAATGAGCAGTTCTTC. It specifies CAISESRSAGVRNEQFF. The rearrangement uses TRBV10-3 and TRBJ2-1; 8 nucleotides line up with TRBD2. This CDR3 has 17 amino acids. Trimming removed 0 bases from V and 7 bases from J; junction bases left unmatched: 11. CDR1 and CDR2 from the germline V gene are ENHRY and SYGVKD.

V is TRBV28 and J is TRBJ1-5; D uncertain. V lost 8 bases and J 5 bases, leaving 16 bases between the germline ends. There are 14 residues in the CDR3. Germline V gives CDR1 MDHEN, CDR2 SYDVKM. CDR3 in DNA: TGTGCCAGCGGATTGACTAGGTCGGATCAGCCCCAGCATTTT. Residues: CASGLTRSDQPQHF.

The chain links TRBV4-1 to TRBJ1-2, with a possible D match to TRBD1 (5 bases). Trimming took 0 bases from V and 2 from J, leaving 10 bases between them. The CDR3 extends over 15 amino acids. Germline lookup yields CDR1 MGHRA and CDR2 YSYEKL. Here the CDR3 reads CASSQDNTGNYGYTF. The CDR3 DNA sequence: TGCGCCAGCAGCCAAGATAATACAGGAAACTATGGCTACACCTTC.